This T cell receptor (beta chain) was captured in a study of molecular identifiers for immune sequencing clone quantification. Study-level results: Clones exceeding 20 RNA copies carried over 99% of effector molecules but under 1% of naive-cell molecules.

Bulk libraries came from a prior protocol with listed TCR primers. Each CDR3 protein is one row after TCRdb ran MiXCR on the PCR reads. The data show 600,000 to 650,000 distinct CDR3 sequences, 15% to 20% seen once. The CD8+CD4-CCR7+CD45RA+ phenotype defined the sorted naive CD8 T cells. The CDR3 length is 16 residues. V gave up 0 bases and J gave up 3 bases; unmatched junction bases: 5. Germline CDR1 is LGHNA and CDR2 is YSLEER. About this clonotype itself: Its antigen is unknown.

Sequenced: naive CD8+ T cells from blood, with Jurkat cell RNA spiked in. Sample subset: FACS-sorted CD8+CD4-CCR7+CD45RA+ naive T cells. V and J are TRBV4-3 and TRBJ2-3, with 8 positions matching TRBD1. This receptor was obtained from a human donor in good health. Some libraries in this study had Jurkat cell RNA spiked in. In DNA form, the CDR3 reads TGCGCCAGCAGCCAAGAAACGACAGGGGCAACAGATACGCAGTATTTT. Amino acids: CASSQETTGATDTQYF.